Presented here are 5 T cell receptor beta chains from one specimen sequenced in a study of CD4 T cells in relation to SARS-CoV-2 and coronaviruses. Sequenced by immunoSEQ multiplex PCR; TCRdb stores in-frame clones only, minus some. The table includes some 26,000 clones, about 80% detected once. No antigens are known for them. CD4+ T cells from unexposed donors were obtained before the COVID-19 pandemic (2011-2018). The cells were cultured for 10 days before CD4+ T cells were isolated. The sequenced sample was CD4+ T cells from PBMCs, cultured in vitro. Receptors were obtained from a human donor in good health.

The chain uses TRBV4-2 and TRBJ1-5; D is possibly TRBD1 (6 bases). CDR1 is LGHNA, CDR2 YNFKEQ, per germline. V was cut by 0 bases and J by 5 bases, with 11 bases left in between. The CDR3 totals 15 residues. The CDR3 protein is CASSQDGGADQPQHF. DNA of the CDR3: TGTGCCAGCAGCCAAGATGGGGGGGCGGATCAGCCCCAGCATTTT.

By sample fraction, this clone is large. CDR3 sequence: CASSLHHAGGSYEQYF. The CDR3 coding sequence is TGTGCCAGCAGCCTACACCATGCGGGAGGCTCCTACGAGCAGTACTTC. The genes are TRBV3-1 (or the pseudogene TRBV3-2) and TRBJ2-7; 8 nucleotides align to TRBD2. Trimming removed 4 bases from V and 0 bases from J; junction bases left unmatched: 8. Germline V lookup: CDR1 LGHDT, CDR2 YNNKEL (reference sequence). The CDR3 is 16 residues long.

This clone was recorded only once. V usage is TRBV4-1 and J usage is TRBJ2-6; possible D gene TRBD2, 6 bases. Trimming shortened V by 3 bases and J by 0 bases, and 18 bases separated the two germline ends. In germline, CDR1 is MGHRA, CDR2 YSYEKL. The CDR3 totals 19 residues. CDR3 amino acids: CASSQGVGGWDSGANVLTF. CDR3 DNA: TGCGCCAGCAGCCAGGGGGTGGGAGGTTGGGACTCTGGGGCCAACGTCCTGACTTTC.

This clone came up once. The chain links TRBV11-2 to TRBJ2-5; no definite D call. Germline CDR1 reads SGHAT; CDR2 reads FQNNGV. This CDR3 region has 11 residues. V was pared by 3 bases and J by 5 bases, with 4 bases between. CDR3 nucleotides: TGTGCCAGCAGCTTTGGCGAGACCCAGTACTTC. Its translation is CASSFGETQYF.

This chain links TRBV5-4 with TRBJ1-2, with D perhaps TRBD1 (5 bases). V lost 2 bases and J 6 bases, leaving 11 bases between the germline ends. This CDR3 comprises 13 residues. CDR1 and CDR2 (germline): SGHNT, YYREEE (reference sequence). CDR3 region: CASSFGRDHGYTF. In DNA, the CDR3 is TGTGCCAGCAGCTTTGGCAGGGACCATGGCTACACCTTC.